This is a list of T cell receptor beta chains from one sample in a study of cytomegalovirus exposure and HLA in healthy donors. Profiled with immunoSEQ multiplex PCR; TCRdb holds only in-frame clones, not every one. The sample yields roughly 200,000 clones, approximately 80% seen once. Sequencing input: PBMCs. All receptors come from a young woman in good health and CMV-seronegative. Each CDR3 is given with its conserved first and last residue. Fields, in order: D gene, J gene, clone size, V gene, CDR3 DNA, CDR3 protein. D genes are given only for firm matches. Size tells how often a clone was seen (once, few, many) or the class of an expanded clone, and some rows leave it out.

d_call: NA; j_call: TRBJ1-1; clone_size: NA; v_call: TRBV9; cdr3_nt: TGTGCCAGCAGCGTAGGCCTGGGCAGGGAAACTGAAGCTTTCTTT; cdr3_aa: CASSVGLGRETEAFF
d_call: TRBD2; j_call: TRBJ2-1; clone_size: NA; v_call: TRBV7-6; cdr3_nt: TGTGCCAGCAGCTTGGGGACTAGCGGGAGGTTGGATGAGCAGTTCTTC; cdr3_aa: CASSLGTSGRLDEQFF
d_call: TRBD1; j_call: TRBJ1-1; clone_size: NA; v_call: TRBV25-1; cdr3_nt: TGTGCCAGCAGTGAAGCCCCGGGACAGAGGAACACTGAAGCTTTCTTT; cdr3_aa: CASSEAPGQRNTEAFF
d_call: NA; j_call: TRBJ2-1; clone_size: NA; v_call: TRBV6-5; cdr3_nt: TGTGCCAGCAGTTACTCCGGGAATAGGGATGAGCAGTTCTTC; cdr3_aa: CASSYSGNRDEQFF
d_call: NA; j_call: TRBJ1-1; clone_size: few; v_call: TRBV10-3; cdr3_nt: TGTGCCATCAGTGGTAATTGGGGGGCTGAAGCTTTCTTT; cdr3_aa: CAISGNWGAEAFF
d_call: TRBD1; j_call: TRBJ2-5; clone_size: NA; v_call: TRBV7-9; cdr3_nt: TGTTCCAGCAGCTTAACAGGGGGGTACCAAGAGACCCAGTACTTC; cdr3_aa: CSSSLTGGYQETQYF
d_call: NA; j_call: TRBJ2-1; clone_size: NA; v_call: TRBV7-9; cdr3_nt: TGTGCCAGCAGCTCGCGGGCCCCCGGCCGGGATGAGCAGTTCTTC; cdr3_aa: CASSSRAPGRDEQFF
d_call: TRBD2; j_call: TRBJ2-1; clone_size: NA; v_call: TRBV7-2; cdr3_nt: TGTGCCAGCAGCTTAGCAAGGACTAGCGGGGGCCTAAACAATGAGCAGTTCTTC; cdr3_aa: CASSLARTSGGLNNEQFF
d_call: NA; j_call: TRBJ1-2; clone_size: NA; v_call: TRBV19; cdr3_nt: TGTGCCAGTAGTGATCTCTCACAGGATGGCTACACCTTC; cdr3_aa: CASSDLSQDGYTF
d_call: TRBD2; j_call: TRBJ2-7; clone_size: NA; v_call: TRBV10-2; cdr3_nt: TGCGCCAGTCAAGGAACTAGCGGGCGAACCCACTACGAGCAGTACTTC; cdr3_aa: CASQGTSGRTHYEQYF
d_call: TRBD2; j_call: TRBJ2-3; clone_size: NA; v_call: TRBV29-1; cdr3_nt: TGCAGCGTTAGGGGCCTACGCGCGGGAGAGCCGACAGATACGCAGTATTTT; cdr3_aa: CSVRGLRAGEPTDTQYF
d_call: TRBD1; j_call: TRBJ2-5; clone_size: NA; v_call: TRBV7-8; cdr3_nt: TGTGCCAGCAGCCTTGACAGGGCTGCGAAAGAGACCCAGTACTTC; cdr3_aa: CASSLDRAAKETQYF
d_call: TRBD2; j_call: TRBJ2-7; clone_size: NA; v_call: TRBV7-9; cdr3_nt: TGTGCCAGCAGCATCGGACTAGCGGGAGGGCTTATACTGAAGGAGCAGTACTTC; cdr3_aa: CASSIGLAGGLILKEQYF
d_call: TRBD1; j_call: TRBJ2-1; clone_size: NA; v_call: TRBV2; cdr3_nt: TGTGCCAGCAGGGAGGGACAGGGGGCGCTTAATGAGCAGTTCTTC; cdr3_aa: CASREGQGALNEQFF
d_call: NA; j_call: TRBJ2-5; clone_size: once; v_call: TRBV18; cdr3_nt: TGTGCCAGCTCACCACGTGGGGGCCGGGAGACCCAGTACTTC; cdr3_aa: CASSPRGGRETQYF
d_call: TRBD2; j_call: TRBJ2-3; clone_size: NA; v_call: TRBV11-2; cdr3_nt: TGTGCCAGCAGCTTAAGGACTAGTTTCCTTATATCCTCAGATACGCAGTATTTT; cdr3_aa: CASSLRTSFLISSDTQYF
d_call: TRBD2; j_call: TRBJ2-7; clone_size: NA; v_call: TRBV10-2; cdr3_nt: TGCGCCAGCAGTACCCGGGACTACTCCTACGAGCAGTACTTC; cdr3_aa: CASSTRDYSYEQYF
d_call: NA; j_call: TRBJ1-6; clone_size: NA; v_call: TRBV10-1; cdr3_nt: TGCGCCAGCAGGGGGGGGACGGAAGAAAAAGGAAATAATTCACCCCTCCACTTT; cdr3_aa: CASRGGTEEKGNNSPLHF
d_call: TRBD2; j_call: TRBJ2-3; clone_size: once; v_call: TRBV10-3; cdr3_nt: TGTGCCATCAGTGAGTCGAACCTAGCGGGAGAGCGCCCAGATACGCAGTATTTT; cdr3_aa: CAISESNLAGERPDTQYF
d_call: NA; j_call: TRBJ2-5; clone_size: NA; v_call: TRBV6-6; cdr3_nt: TGTGCCAGCGCGGAACCCTACCAGACCCAGTACTTC; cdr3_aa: CASAEPYQTQYF
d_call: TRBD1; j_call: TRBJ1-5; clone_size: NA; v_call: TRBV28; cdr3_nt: TGTGCCAGCAGTTTACCGGACTTTAGACAGGGCAGCGGTCAGCCCCAGCATTTT; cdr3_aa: CASSLPDFRQGSGQPQHF
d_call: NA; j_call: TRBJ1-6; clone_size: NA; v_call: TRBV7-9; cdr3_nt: TGTGCCAGCAGCTCTCAGAATTCACCCCTCCACTTT; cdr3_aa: CASSSQNSPLHF
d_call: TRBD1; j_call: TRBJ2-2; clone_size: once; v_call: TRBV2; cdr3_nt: TGTGCCAGCACCAACCACCCGGGACAGACCGGGGAGCTGTTTTTT; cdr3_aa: CASTNHPGQTGELFF
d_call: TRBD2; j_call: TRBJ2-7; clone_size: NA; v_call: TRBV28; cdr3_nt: TGTGCCAGCAGTTTTCCGGGGACTAACAGCGAGCAGTACTTC; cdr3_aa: CASSFPGTNSEQYF
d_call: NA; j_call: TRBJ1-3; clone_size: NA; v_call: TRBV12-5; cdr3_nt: TGTGCTAGTGGTTTGTCCTCCAGTCGATCCTCTGGAAACACCATATATTTT; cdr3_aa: CASGLSSSRSSGNTIYF
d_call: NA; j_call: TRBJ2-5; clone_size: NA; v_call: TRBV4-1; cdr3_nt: TGCGCCAGCAGTATTGGCGGCCAAGAGACCCAGTACTTC; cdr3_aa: CASSIGGQETQYF
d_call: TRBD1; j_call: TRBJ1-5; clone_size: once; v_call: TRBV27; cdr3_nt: TGTGCCAGCAGTCCGACAGGGATAGGTCAGCCCCAGCATTTT; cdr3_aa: CASSPTGIGQPQHF
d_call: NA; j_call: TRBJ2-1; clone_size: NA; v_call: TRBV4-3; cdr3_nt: TGCGCCAGCAGCCAAGGGGGACTGGAGGGCTACAATGAGCAGTTCTTC; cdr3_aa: CASSQGGLEGYNEQFF
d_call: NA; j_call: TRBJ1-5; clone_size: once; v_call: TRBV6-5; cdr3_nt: TGTGCCAGCAGTCTCTCGGGTCGGGGTCAGCCCCAGCATTTT; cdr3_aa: CASSLSGRGQPQHF
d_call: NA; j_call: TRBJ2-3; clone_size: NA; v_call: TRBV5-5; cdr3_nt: TGTGCCAGCAGCTCGGACACTGCAGATACGCAGTATTTT; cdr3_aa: CASSSDTADTQYF
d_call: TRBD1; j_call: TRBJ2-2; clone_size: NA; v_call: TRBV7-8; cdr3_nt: TGTGCCAGCAGCTTAGCGGGACAGAGCACCGGGGAGCTGTTTTTT; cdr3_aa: CASSLAGQSTGELFF
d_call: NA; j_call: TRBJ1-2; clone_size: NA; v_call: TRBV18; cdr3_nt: TGTGCCAGCTCACCCGGTGGGGGGGCCTATGGCTACACCTTC; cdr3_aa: CASSPGGGAYGYTF
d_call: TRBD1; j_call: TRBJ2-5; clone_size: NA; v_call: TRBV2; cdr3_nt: TGTGCCAGCAGTGTGGACAGGGGACAAGAGACCCAGTACTTC; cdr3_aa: CASSVDRGQETQYF
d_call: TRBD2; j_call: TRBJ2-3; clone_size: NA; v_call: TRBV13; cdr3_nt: TGTGCCAGCAGCCCGGGACTAGCGGGAGGTTTGATGGATACGCAGTATTTT; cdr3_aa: CASSPGLAGGLMDTQYF
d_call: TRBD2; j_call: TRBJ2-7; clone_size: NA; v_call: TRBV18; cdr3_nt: TGTGCCAGCTCACCAGCGAGACTAGCGGGTAGCGAGCAGTACTTC; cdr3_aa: CASSPARLAGSEQYF
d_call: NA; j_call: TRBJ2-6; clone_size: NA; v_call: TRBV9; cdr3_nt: TGTGCCAGCAGCGTAGACAGACGAACTGGGGCCAACGTCCTGACTTTC; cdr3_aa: CASSVDRRTGANVLTF
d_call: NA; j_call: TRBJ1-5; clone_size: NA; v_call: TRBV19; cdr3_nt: TGTGCCAGTAGAGGGCGGACAGATTATAGCAATCAGCCCCAGCATTTT; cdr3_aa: CASRGRTDYSNQPQHF
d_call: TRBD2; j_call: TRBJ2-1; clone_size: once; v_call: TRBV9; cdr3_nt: TGTGCCAGCAGCCCGGGACTAGCGGGAGACGCCCAAGGGTTCTTC; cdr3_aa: CASSPGLAGDAQGFF
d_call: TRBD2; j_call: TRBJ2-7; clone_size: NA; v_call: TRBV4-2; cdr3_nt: TGTGCCAGCAGCCAAGGGACTAGCGTGAGCTCCTACGAGCAGTACTTC; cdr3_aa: CASSQGTSVSSYEQYF
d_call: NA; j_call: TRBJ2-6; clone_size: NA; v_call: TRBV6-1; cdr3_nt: TGTGCCATCCGGTTCTCTGGGGCCAACGTCCTGACTTTC; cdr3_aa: CAIRFSGANVLTF
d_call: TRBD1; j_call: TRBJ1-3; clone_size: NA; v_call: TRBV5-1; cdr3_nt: TGCGCCAGCAGCTTGGAACAGGGGGCCCTCCCTGGAAACACCATATATTTT; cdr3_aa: CASSLEQGALPGNTIYF
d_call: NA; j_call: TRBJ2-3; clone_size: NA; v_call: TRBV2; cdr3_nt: TGTGCCAGCAGTGGACCCTTAGCGAAATATCATGGTACGCAGTATTTT; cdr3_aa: CASSGPLAKYHGTQYF
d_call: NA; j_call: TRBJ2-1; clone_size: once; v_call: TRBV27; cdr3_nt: TGTGCCAGCAGTTTATTACCGGGAATTCGCTCCTACAATGAGCAGTTCTTC; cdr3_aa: CASSLLPGIRSYNEQFF
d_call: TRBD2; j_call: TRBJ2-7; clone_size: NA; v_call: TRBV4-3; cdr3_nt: TGCGCCAGCAGCCAAGATAGCGGGAGGGTCTACGAGCAGTACTTC; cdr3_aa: CASSQDSGRVYEQYF
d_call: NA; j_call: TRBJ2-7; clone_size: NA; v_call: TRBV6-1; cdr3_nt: TGTGCCAGCAGTGAAGCCGGTCAGCGATTTCCCTACGAGCAGTACTTC; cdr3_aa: CASSEAGQRFPYEQYF
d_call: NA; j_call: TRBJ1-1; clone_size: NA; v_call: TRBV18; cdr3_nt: TGTGCCAGCTCGTCGGACAGCAGGAACACTGAAGCTTTCTTT; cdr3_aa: CASSSDSRNTEAFF